One TCR beta chain is described in this entry. The data derive from a study of blood T cell repertoires in COVID-19. Study information: Samples came from the United States, Italy and Spain, spanning acute and convalescent COVID-19. The analysed material was cDNA or gDNA that came from T cells, B-cell-depleted T cells, or PBMCs.

Per the original methods: Amplifying reference gene primers gave estimates of nucleated cell counts. Some clones are missing from TCRdb's copy, which holds only in-frame ones; the method was immunoSEQ multiplex PCR. The V and J calls and the clone size are those of that table, but D and trimming were determined from the DNA. The table shows 370,000 or so clones, with over 65% occurring only once. Specimen: peripheral blood. The TCR was taken from a human donor with acute or convalescent COVID-19. The donor label of this sample is uncertain.

The CDR3 protein is CASSFLNQETQYF. The CDR3 coding sequence is TGTGCCAGCAGTTTTCTAAACCAAGAGACCCAGTACTTC. This chain joins TRBV12-3 or TRBV12-4 and TRBJ2-5; D is ambiguous. V lost 3 bases and J lost 0, with 5 bases in between. The CDR3 length is 13 residues.